This record concerns one T cell receptor (beta chain) sequence. Generated by immunoSEQ multiplex PCR, the TCRdb table keeps only in-frame clones and is missing some. The sample holds some 170,000 clones; almost 85% are singletons and the top ten take 10%. The entry originates in a study of cytomegalovirus exposure and HLA in healthy donors. The sample comprised PBMCs. This clonotype originated in a man aged 25 to 40 in good health and CMV-seropositive.

This CDR3 is CASSLGTADQPQHF. The CDR3 DNA sequence: TGTGCCAGCAGCTTAGGGACAGCCGATCAGCCCCAGCATTTT. The V and J genes are TRBV5-5 and TRBJ1-5, with 7 bases identical to TRBD1. J lost 5 bases, V lost 2 bases, and 4 bases had no gene match. The CDR3 sequence is 14 residues long. In germline, CDR1 is SGHKS, CDR2 YYEKEE (reference sequence).